This T cell receptor beta chain was profiled in a study of siplizumab effects on memory and regulatory T cells. General study points: In unstimulated cells, naive T cells appeared more diverse than memory T cells and seemed major alloresponse contributors. Fewer alloreactive sequences mapped to unstimulated CD4+ memory cells under siplizumab.

Trimming took off 7 bases at V and 0 bases at J, with 4 bases between the two ends. CDR3 size: 13 residues. In germline, CDR1 is MNHNS, CDR2 SASEGT. With respect to this clone: The target antigen is unknown.

The assay was immunoSEQ multiplex PCR, and TCRdb's table has in-frame clones only and misses some. Here the sample spans 75,000 to 100,000 clones, around 94% being singletons. The sequence was collected from a human donor in good health. Sequenced input: non-Treg CD4+ T cells sorted from blood. The rearrangement links TRBV6-1 to TRBJ2-6, with D unresolved. CDR3 coding DNA: TGTGCCAGCATCTACTCTGGGGCCAACGTCCTGACTTTC. Protein sequence: CASIYSGANVLTF.